Below, one TCR beta chain is given with its context. This specimen comes from a study of OX40 agonist ivuxolimab in advanced cancers. Germline V gene sequence: CDR1 MDHEN, CDR2 SYDVKM. Trimming took 4 bases from V and 3 from J; bases not matched to a gene: 11. The CDR3 sequence is 16 residues long. Only in-frame clones appear in the TCRdb table, and some are missing; sequencing was by immunoSEQ multiplex PCR. The sample lists about 36,000 clones; nearly 80% were seen once. The genes are TRBV28 and TRBJ2-7; TRBD2 matches at 8 bases. The sample in question was CD4+ or CD8+ T cells sorted from blood, obtained in a trial of the OX40 agonist ivuxolimab. This TCR was sampled from an adult with an advanced solid tumor such as melanoma, head and neck, liver or kidney cancer. Written as DNA, the CDR3 is TGTGCCAGCAGTTCCCCGGGGGGGCCAGGTCGCTACGAGCAGTACTTC. Residues: CASSSPGGPGRYEQYF. Full variable domain (remainder filled in from reference TRBV28 and TRBJ2-7): DVKVTQSSRYLVKRTGEKVFLECVQDMDHENMFWYRQDPGLGLRLIYFSYDVKMKEKGDIPEGYSVSREKKERFSLILESASTNQTSMYLCASSSPGGPGRYEQYFGPGTRLTVT.